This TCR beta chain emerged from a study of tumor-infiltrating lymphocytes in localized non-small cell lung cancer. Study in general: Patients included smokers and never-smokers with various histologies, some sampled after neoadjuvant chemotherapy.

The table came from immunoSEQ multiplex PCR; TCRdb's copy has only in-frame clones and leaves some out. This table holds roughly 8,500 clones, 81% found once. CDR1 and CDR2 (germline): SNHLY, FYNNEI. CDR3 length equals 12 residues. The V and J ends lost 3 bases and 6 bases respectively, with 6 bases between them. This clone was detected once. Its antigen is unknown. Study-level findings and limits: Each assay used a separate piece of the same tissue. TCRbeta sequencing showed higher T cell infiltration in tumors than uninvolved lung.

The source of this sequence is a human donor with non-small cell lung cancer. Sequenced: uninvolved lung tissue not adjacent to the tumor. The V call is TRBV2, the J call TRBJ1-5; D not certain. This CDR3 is CASSDEVQPQHF. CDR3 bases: TGTGCCAGCAGTGATGAGGTTCAGCCCCAGCATTTT.